The TCR beta chain described here comes from a study of cytomegalovirus exposure and HLA in healthy donors. Overall study findings and caveats: Indistinguishability led to the exclusion of some V segments, TRBV6-2 and TRBV6-3 included. TCR beta V segments were, for the most part, productive about 87% or about 30% of the time in an earlier analysis. In a later analysis, parvovirus B19, influenza, CMV and Epstein-Barr virus appeared linked to several top co-occurrence clusters.

Per germline, CDR1 MNHEY and CDR2 SMNVEV (reference sequence). V lost 5 bases to trimming and J lost 9 bases, with 14 bases between them. This CDR3 has 13 residues. The PCR used 60 Vbeta and 13 Jbeta primers. As originally analysed: Roughly 11 million shared chains were among the approximately 87 million unique TCR beta chains that a later analysis counted. Some clones are missing from TCRdb's copy, which holds only in-frame ones; the method was immunoSEQ multiplex PCR. The V and J calls and clone size were taken over from that table, and D and trimming were inferred from the DNA. The profile shows about 100,000 clones, approximately 80% of them singletons. In regard to this clone: Its antigen is as yet unknown.

The TCR comes from a woman aged 70-85 years in good health and CMV-seropositive. The sample taken for sequencing was PBMCs. The rearrangement joins TRBV27 to TRBJ1-5; TRBD1 is a possible D gene (5 bases). CDR3 protein: CASSQTAAGPQHF. The CDR3 region has the DNA TGTGCCAGCAGTCAGACAGCCGCCGGGCCCCAGCATTTT.